This passage covers 8 T cell receptor beta chains from one sample sequenced in a study of shared clonotypes between healthy human individuals. The protocol was immunoSEQ multiplex PCR, while the TCRdb copy is restricted to in-frame clones and leaves out a portion. Among about 2,200,000 clones listed, just over 90% were seen once. CD45RO negativity and positive selection for CCR7 defined naive CD8 cells, a population that excluded terminally differentiated effector memory CD45RA+ cells. The source material was naive CD8+ T cells from PBMCs. All receptors come from a man younger than 35 in good health. Some clones in this sample may be carry-over from other donors' samples.

V and J are TRBV5-6 and TRBJ2-1; D uncertain. The CDR3 is made up of 11 amino acids. Trimming removed 2 bases from V and 10 bases from J, with 7 bases in between. Germline V lookup: CDR1 SGHDT, CDR2 YYEEEE. For the CDR3, the DNA is TGTGCCAGCAGCTTAAGGGTCGAGCAGTTCTTC. Translating it yields CASSLRVEQFF.

The sample holds one count of this clone. This chain links TRBV5-1 with TRBJ1-1; a weak D match, TRBD1 (5 bases). The germline V gene encodes CDR1 SGHRS and CDR2 YFSETQ. The CDR3 extends over 13 amino acids. V dropped 2 bases and J dropped 7 bases, with 12 bases sitting between them. The CDR3 reads CASSFRQRYEAFF. Here the CDR3 DNA reads TGCGCCAGCAGCTTTAGACAGAGATATGAAGCTTTCTTT. Supplemented by reference TRBV5-1 and TRBJ1-1, the full variable domain reads KAGVTQTPRYLIKTRGQQVTLSCSPISGHRSVSWYQQTPGQGLQFLFEYFSETQRNKGNFPGRFSGRQFSNSRSEMNVSTLELGDSALYLCASSFRQRYEAFFGQGTRLTVV.

This chain connects TRBV27 to TRBJ1-1; unclear D gene. V lost 4 bases, J lost 4 bases, and 16 bases lay in between. CDR1 and CDR2 from the germline V gene are MNHEY and SMNVEV (reference sequence). The CDR3 length is 15 residues. Here the CDR3 DNA reads TGTGCCAGCAGTTCCGCCACGGAGGATAGCACTGAAGCTTTCTTT. It encodes CASSSATEDSTEAFF.

This rearrangement joins TRBV28 to TRBJ2-7, with 12 bases matching TRBD2. The V gene's germline CDR1 is MDHEN and CDR2 SYDVKM. J lost 2 bases, V lost 4 bases, and 12 bases had no gene match. CDR3 length: 18 amino acids. CDR3 coding DNA: TGTGCCAGCAGTTACCCCCTAGCGGGAGGGCCCGCCCCCTACGAGCAGTACTTC. This codes for CASSYPLAGGPAPYEQYF.

This rearrangement joins TRBV19 to TRBJ2-7; no definite D call. Germline assignment: CDR1 LNHDA and CDR2 SQIVND (reference sequence). The CDR3 is made up of 14 amino acids. Trimming stripped 3 bases from V and 3 bases from J, with 12 bases between. This CDR3 is CASSIGSSVYEQYF. The CDR3 region has the DNA TGTGCCAGTAGTATTGGTAGCTCGGTCTACGAGCAGTACTTC.

The chain employs TRBV29-1 and TRBJ1-3; D uncertain. Trimming stripped 5 bases from V and 0 bases from J, with 11 bases between. CDR1 and CDR2 (germline): SQVTM, ANQGSEA. This CDR3 is built from 14 residues. CDR3 loop: CSVQQVDSGNTIYF. For the CDR3, the DNA is TGCAGCGTTCAGCAGGTGGACTCTGGAAACACCATATATTTT. Filled out from reference TRBV29-1 and TRBJ1-3, the complete variable domain reads SAVISQKPSRDICQRGTSLTIQCQVDSQVTMMFWYRQQPGQSLTLIATANQGSEATYESGFVIDKFPISRPNLTFSTLTVSNMSPEDSSIYLCSVQQVDSGNTIYFGEGSWLTVV.

This chain connects TRBV9 to TRBJ2-7, with 9 bases fitting TRBD1. The J segment lost 7 bases and the V segment lost 4 bases, leaving 9 bases of the junction unmatched. CDR3 size: 14 residues. Germline-derived CDR1 and CDR2 are SGDLS and YYNGEE. CDR3 DNA: TGTGCCAGCAGCCCCCGGGACAGGGTTGGGGAGCAGTACTTC. Protein sequence: CASSPRDRVGEQYF. Combining the CDR3 with reference TRBV9 and TRBJ2-7 gives the whole variable domain DSGVTQTPKHLITATGQRVTLRCSPRSGDLSVYWYQQSLDQGLQFLIQYYNGEERAKGNILERFSAQQFPDLHSELNLSSLELGDSALYFCASSPRDRVGEQYFGPGTRLTVT.

V gene TRBV29-1 combines with J gene TRBJ2-7; possibly TRBD2 for D (5 bases). The CDR3 has 13 residues. Trimming took 3 bases from V and 3 from J, leaving 12 bases between them. Germline V gene lookup returns CDR1 SQVTM and CDR2 ANQGSEA. CDR3 coding DNA: TGCAGCGTTGACGAAGGACTCGGCTACGAGCAGTACTTC. Its translation: CSVDEGLGYEQYF.